There are a few counts of the clone carrying this T cell receptor beta chain. Then a second PCR, running roughly 7 to 12 cycles, was carried out with a sample-barcoded 5' primer and a J-beta primer mix. A template-switch adaptor containing 12 random nucleotides labeled each cDNA molecule. TCRdb reprocessed the 5' RACE reads via MiXCR and lists one record per CDR3 protein. The table shows 750,000 to 1,000,000 distinct CDR3 sequences, with 25% to 30% occurring only once. This sample is part of a study of blood T cells in healthy people across ages. Trimming removed 2 bases from V and 6 bases from J, with 4 bases in between. Germline lookup yields CDR1 SQVTM and CDR2 ANQGSEA. CDR3 length equals 11 residues. The same data also went into a second study, on T cells of mothers and their children. That publication notes: For cDNA synthesis, the complete extracted RNA was used (1.5 ug per 15 ul). Mothers gave over 9.5 million TCR beta CDR3 reads each, and children roughly 3.3 million each. Related and unrelated pairs show similar shaping of TCR recombination output by thymic selection.

This sequence originates from a middle-aged woman in good health. The genes are TRBV29-1 and TRBJ1-4, with D hard to call. Specimen: blood. DNA for the CDR3: TGCAGCGTTGAACAGTATGAAAAACTGTTTTTT. This gives the protein CSVEQYEKLFF.